This record covers a single T cell receptor (beta chain). The antigen it recognizes is unknown. The library was made by the immunoSEQ multiplex PCR assay. For the multiplex PCR, a mixture combining 60 forward primers for TCR Vbeta segments and 13 reverse primers for TCR Jbeta segments was used. The CDR3 region of rearranged TCR beta genes was amplified from genomic DNA with a multiplex PCR assay. Amplified TCR beta libraries were sequenced as 87-base-pair reads on the Illumina HiSeq System. On the authors' methods: A later analysis tallied 70 million to 100 million unique TCR beta chains across the 666 repertoires, and about 12 million of those chains were shared by two or more donors. A nearest-neighbor algorithm error-corrected the raw reads and collapsed the reads into unique sequences, merging closely related sequences to remove PCR and sequencing errors. To assign V, D and J gene segments, CDR3 sequences were aligned to IMGT reference sequences. Each retained sequence needed at least a six-nucleotide match to both a V gene segment and a J gene segment. Rearrangements were classified as productive when the CDR3 lacked stop codons and remained in frame with V and J, and all other rearrangements were classified as non-productive. Following IMGT convention, CDR3 was defined as the stretch from the second conserved V-encoded cysteine up to the conserved J-encoded phenylalanine. Sequences without an unambiguous match to a single V gene segment were excluded from the earlier analysis of over 500 of the donors. An earlier analysis of fewer than 750 of the donors classified V segments as functional when productive rearrangements were above 56.7% and as segregating when the standard deviation between donors was above 5%. A statistical classification framework was built for diagnosing cytomegalovirus status from the catalog of TCR beta chain sequences. A later analysis assigned V and J genes by comparing TCR nucleotide sequences with IMGT/GENE-DB human TR gene sequences. The TCRdist pipeline was used in a later analysis to assign CDR3 sequences and most-parsimonious VDJ recombination scenarios. In a later analysis, every TCR beta chain was defined by the combination of its CDR3 amino acid sequence and its V-gene family, and reads without a unique V-gene family were dropped. As a way to deal with suspected cross-contamination and a sequencing artifact, a later analysis dropped 500 to 700 nucleotide sequences that were highly shared and had low generation probability. A later analysis calculated a clonal expansion index for each public chain from normalized within-repertoire ranks of inferred template counts. In a later analysis, generation probabilities were computed with a VDJ recombination model fitted to out-of-frame rearrangements, and the resulting probabilities were checked against IGoR. In a later analysis, hypergeometric tests were used to score TCR-TCR, TCR-HLA and TCR-CMV co-occurrence, with a repertoire-size bias correction applied to TCR pairs. A later analysis estimated false discovery rates by permuting HLA or CMV assignments 20 times. A later analysis grouped co-occurring TCRs with DBSCAN, adding TCRdist sequence similarity when clustering within HLA-allele-positive subsets. Co-occurrence clustering excluded repertoires with fewer than 30,000 or more than 120,000 public chains, plus five with anomalous nucleotide sharing. TCRdb re-hosts the immuneACCESS table, in-frame sequences only. Its copies lack some clones; in the studies checked, an unresolved V gene accounts for under half of them, and the cause for the rest is not known. D and trimming were read from the DNA, whereas the V and J calls and clone size are those reported in that table. The sample table holds about 130,000 clones. In total, the top ten clones hold approximately 1.9% of the sample.

The cohort comprised hundreds of healthy bone marrow donors. At the time of sampling, all cohort members were nominally healthy, though unrecorded immune exposures were likely present. The donor was CMV seronegative and belonged to the group of 352 seronegative cohort members. Each donor provided a peripheral blood sample, and peripheral blood mononuclear cells were used for TCR beta sequencing. The Qiagen DNeasy Blood Extraction Kit was used to extract genomic DNA from the blood cell samples. CDR1 and CDR2, per the germline V gene, are SNHLY and FYNNEI. V and J lose 6 bases and 3 bases, and a span of 10 bases separates them. Taken from cysteine to phenylalanine, the CDR3 has 13 residues. The entry retains the CDR3 DNA only, 39 bases that are in frame from base 1. These data come from a study of cytomegalovirus exposure and HLA in healthy donors (dated by TCRdb to about 2017). About the full investigation: An earlier analysis of roughly 500 of the donors reported about 280 Gb of sequence data and 95 million to 130 million unique TCR beta sequences obtained from 150 million to 200 million T cells. The study was designed to test whether signatures of past pathogen exposure could be identified by cataloging public T cell receptors. HLA typing included class I and class II loci at four-digit resolution. On average, roughly 240,000 unique TCR beta nucleotide sequences were sequenced per donor among 350 to 400 genotyped donors of the cohort, with around 19% of those sequences being non-productive. The number of donors typed differed by locus, with roughly 629-640 for A, B, C, DRB1 and DQB1, 522 for DQA1, 606 for DPA1, and 472 for DPB1. Because of strong linkage in the cohort, roughly five DR-DQ haplotypes were treated as single units for association and clustering. To predict cytomegalovirus infection status, the study combined high-throughput TCR immunosequencing, statistical association of individual TCRs with disease status, and machine learning. Along with the approximately 700-subject first cohort, a separate validation cohort of over a hundred different subjects was used. To decide whether each TCR beta V gene segment behaved as functional or pseudogenic, an earlier analysis of several hundred of the donors relied on high-throughput TCR beta sequencing. Of the roughly 400 genotyped donors, over 70% fell in the genetic ancestry cluster associated with self-reported Caucasian donors. In a later genetic analysis, genome-wide SNP genotypes for about 55% of the roughly 670 donors were used, and that subset was treated as a discovery cohort. Rather than using new phenotypic data, the later analysis identified candidate immune exposures from TCR beta sequences and from how often those sequences occurred across donors. In a later analysis, previously published TCR beta repertoires from 600 to 850 donors were re-analyzed and high-resolution HLA genotyping was added so that TCR occurrence patterns could be studied. Roughly 300 gigabases of sequencing data and some 85 million unique TCR sequences were included in an early release covering 500 to 750 HLA-typed donors. All discovery cohort repertoires had been generated on a single sequencing platform. The study profiled the T cell repertoires of hundreds of subjects by immunosequencing and related them to cytomegalovirus serostatus. Donor age, sex, ethnicity and CMV serostatus were compiled together with the repertoire data.

The study at large found these results: In a later analysis, several top co-occurrence clusters were reported to appear linked to parvovirus B19, influenza, CMV and Epstein-Barr virus. In a later analysis, TCR association rates were found to vary across HLA loci, with the most associated TCRs seen for DRB1 alleles and the fewest for HLA-C alleles. A later analysis found that HLA-associated TCR beta chains were more clonally expanded and had lower generation probabilities than equally common non-associated chains. Compared with the roughly 600-donor mean, donors in an Asian-associated ancestry cluster had fewer N-insertions in productive TCRs, according to a later genetic analysis. In a later genetic analysis, a missense DCLRE1C variant was associated with V-gene and J-gene trimming of TCR beta chains, and the association was replicated in an independent cohort. Across donors, most TCR sequences were observed very rarely, whereas some public TCRs were present in many individuals. Some IMGT-functional V segments, including TRBV6-2 and TRBV6-3, could not be distinguished by the 87-base-pair reads and were therefore excluded. Over 15 rarely observed V segments, including chromosome 9 orphons, were excluded from the earlier analysis of several hundred of the donors because counts were too low. An earlier analysis of 587 of the donors showed that most TCR beta V segments appeared in productive rearrangements either about 90% or about 30% of the time, which broadly matched IMGT annotations. The cohort was sequenced for TCR beta chains only, and without alpha or paired-chain data the features that could be detected were limited. Correlated functional status among segregating V segments might reflect linkage disequilibrium, but an unknown experimental factor could not be ruled out. A total of 150 or so TCR beta chains were listed by the study as associated with cytomegalovirus. In vitro tests confirmed that three of the cytomegalovirus-associated TCR beta chains recognize cytomegalovirus antigens. CMV serostatus was the only immune exposure information available for the cohort. When HLA alleles, especially DR and DQ, strongly co-occurred, TCR associations were difficult to assign to individual alleles. Presence/absence analyses assumed roughly uniform sequencing depth across donors, an assumption that may not hold. The sequencing pipeline was judged likely to have produced a cluster of highly shared sequence variants as a technical artifact. The classifier was reported to diagnose cytomegalovirus status with high specificity and sensitivity in both the original cohort and the validation cohort. Most CMV-associated TCR beta chains appeared to be HLA-restricted in a later analysis, and the HLA associations seemed to be driven largely by CMV exposure. A further reported finding was that TCR beta sequences accurately predicted the HLA-A and HLA-B alleles for most subjects in the first cohort. The authors suggested that the approach could potentially be generalized to other disease states and immunological phenotypes. Specific HLA alleles were associated with some 15,000 TCR beta sequences at a false discovery rate of 0.05 in a later analysis. Because HLA typing was unavailable for some donors at each locus, only the typed subset was used in association tests.

Input material: PBMCs. The V gene is TRBV2 and the J gene is TRBJ2-3; a tentative D call is TRBD1 (6 bases match). The TCR originated in a woman aged 55-70 years in good health and CMV-seronegative. The CDR3 reads as follows: CASRDRSTDTQYF. The DNA sequence follows: TGTGCCAGCAGGGACAGATCGACAGATACGCAGTATTTT. Here the CDR3 is joined to the reference TRBV2 and TRBJ2-3 genes, and the full variable domain is: EPEVTQTPSHQVTQMGQEVILRCVPISNHLYFYWYRQILGQKVEFLVSFYNNEISEKSEIFDDQFSVERPDGSNFTLKIRSTKLEDSAMYFCASRDRSTDTQYFGPGTRLTVL.